A selection of T cell receptor beta chains follows, all from one sample in a study of blood T cells in healthy people across ages. Each CDR3 protein gets one entry after TCRdb re-called the 5' RACE reads with MiXCR. Of around 1,000,000 distinct CDR3 sequences listed, almost 25% are singletons. These data also formed part of another study, on T cells of mothers and their children.

Sample: blood. These receptors came from a girl aged 2-10 years in good health. CDR3s include the opening cysteine and the closing phenylalanine or tryptophan. A D gene is named only where the DNA matches it firmly. Some rows have no size entry. The others give once, few or many, or a class for an expanded clone.

>-|TRBJ2-3|-|TRBV6-1
CASSEAIGDTQYF
TGTGCCAGCAGTGAAGCCATTGGAGATACGCAGTATTTT
>-|TRBJ2-1|-|TRBV11-2
CASLSENSYNEQFF
TGTGCCAGCTTATCAGAGAACTCCTACAATGAGCAGTTCTTC
>-|TRBJ1-1|-|TRBV15
CATMDGSRWTEAFF
TGTGCCACCATGGATGGTAGTCGGTGGACCGAAGCTTTCTTT
>-|TRBJ1-1|-|TRBV20-1
CSARGRRGFEAFF
TGCAGTGCTCGGGGACGGCGGGGGTTTGAAGCTTTCTTT
>-|TRBJ1-6|-|TRBV12-3/TRBV12-4
CASSLEGYGNNSPLHF
TGTGCCAGCAGTTTGGAAGGGTACGGTAATAATTCACCCCTCCACTTT
>few|TRBJ1-1|TRBD1|TRBV7-2
CASSPGQGKGHTEAFF
TGTGCCAGCAGTCCTGGACAGGGAAAGGGTCACACTGAAGCTTTCTTT
>-|TRBJ2-1|TRBD2|TRBV4-3
CASSPLRGGRNEQFF
TGCGCCAGCAGCCCCCTGCGGGGGGGCCGGAATGAGCAGTTCTTC
>few|TRBJ1-2|-|TRBV7-9
CASSLAGFTGGYTF
TGTGCCAGCAGCTTAGCAGGGTTTACTGGTGGCTACACCTTC
>-|TRBJ2-4|-|TRBV27
CASSLTNRWHIQYF
TGTGCCAGCAGTTTGACCAACAGGTGGCACATTCAGTACTTC
>few|TRBJ1-1|-|TRBV12-3/TRBV12-4
CASRYDSGSGTGAFF
TGTGCCAGCAGGTACGACTCAGGGTCGGGGACTGGAGCTTTCTTT
>-|TRBJ2-1|TRBD1|TRBV29-1
CSVEPRKGAAYNEQFF
TGCAGCGTTGAACCTCGGAAGGGGGCCGCCTACAATGAGCAGTTCTTC
>few|TRBJ1-4|TRBD1|TRBV3-1
CASSQLVPRDRANEKLFF
TGTGCCAGCAGCCAATTAGTCCCCCGGGACAGGGCTAATGAAAAACTGTTTTTT
>-|TRBJ1-3|TRBD1|TRBV5-1
CASSLRGQVLSGPNTIYF
TGCGCCAGCAGCCTCCGCGGACAGGTTCTAAGTGGTCCAAACACCATATATTTT
>few|TRBJ2-7|-|TRBV20-1
CSASPGLASSYEQYF
TGCAGTGCTAGCCCCGGCCTAGCGAGCTCCTACGAGCAGTACTTC
>-|TRBJ2-5|-|TRBV10-3
CAISENTGLETQYF
TGTGCCATCAGTGAAAATACAGGGTTGGAGACCCAGTACTTC
>-|TRBJ2-4|-|TRBV7-2
CASSTRQKNIQYF
TGTGCCAGCAGCACGCGACAGAAAAACATTCAGTACTTC
>few|TRBJ2-7|-|TRBV29-1
CSVEQVPYEQYF
TGCAGCGTTGAACAGGTCCCCTACGAGCAGTACTTC
>-|TRBJ2-1|-|TRBV6-1
CASSELNNEQFF
TGTGCCAGCAGTGAATTGAACAATGAGCAGTTCTTC
>few|TRBJ2-1|-|TRBV29-1
CSINKRGANEQFF
TGCAGCATTAACAAAAGGGGTGCTAATGAGCAGTTCTTC
>few|TRBJ1-4|-|TRBV4-3
CASSQVWGGSNEKLFF
TGCGCCAGCAGCCAAGTTTGGGGGGGCTCCAATGAAAAACTGTTTTTT
>-|TRBJ1-1|-|TRBV5-6
CASSFWTQHTEAFF
TGTGCCAGCAGCTTTTGGACACAGCACACTGAAGCTTTCTTT
>-|TRBJ1-2|TRBD1|TRBV11-3
CASSPGTGIYHGYTF
TGTGCCAGCAGTCCCGGGACAGGGATTTACCATGGCTACACCTTC
>-|TRBJ1-4|-|TRBV4-1
CASSQEDSRGEKLFF
TGCGCCAGCAGCCAAGAGGATTCTAGGGGTGAAAAACTGTTTTTT
>-|TRBJ1-1|-|TRBV4-3
CASSQDLTNTEAFF
TGCGCCAGCAGCCAAGATTTAACCAACACTGAAGCTTTCTTT
>-|TRBJ2-4|-|TRBV12-3/TRBV12-4
CASSQTGSPKNIQYF
TGTGCCAGCAGCCAAACAGGGAGTCCCAAAAACATTCAGTACTTC
>-|TRBJ2-7|TRBD1|TRBV20-1
CNARDPDRGPYEQYF
TGCAATGCTAGAGATCCCGACAGGGGGCCCTACGAGCAGTACTTC
>-|TRBJ1-2|-|TRBV5-1
CASSPNRSGYTF
TGCGCCAGCAGCCCAAACAGGAGCGGCTACACCTTC
>few|TRBJ1-2|-|TRBV6-5
CASSAGAGYGYTF
TGTGCCAGCAGCGCTGGCGCTGGTTATGGCTACACCTTC
>few|TRBJ1-5|-|TRBV28
CASSEFSLVGRQPQHF
TGTGCCAGCAGCGAATTCTCCCTCGTGGGGAGGCAGCCCCAGCATTTT
>-|TRBJ1-1|-|TRBV29-1
CSVDVGNTEAFF
TGCAGCGTTGATGTGGGGAACACTGAAGCTTTCTTT
>-|TRBJ1-1|-|TRBV4-1
CASSKGVIKAPLNTEAFF
TGCGCCAGCAGCAAAGGGGTTATTAAGGCTCCTTTAAACACTGAAGCTTTCTTT
>-|TRBJ2-5|TRBD2|TRBV3-1
CASSPLAVETQYF
TGTGCCAGCAGCCCACTAGCGGTGGAGACCCAGTACTTC
>few|TRBJ2-1|TRBD2|TRBV5-1
CASSLIGTSGRYNEQFF
TGCGCCAGCAGCCTAATTGGGACTAGCGGGAGATACAATGAGCAGTTCTTC
>few|TRBJ2-7|TRBD2|TRBV7-3
CASSLTLAGVHEQYF
TGTGCCAGCAGCTTAACTCTAGCGGGAGTTCACGAGCAGTACTTC
>few|TRBJ1-4|-|TRBV27
CASRLGGGEKLFF
TGTGCCAGCAGACTTGGAGGTGGTGAAAAACTGTTTTTT
>few|TRBJ2-3|-|TRBV28
CASSLRSRTDTQYF
TGTGCCAGCAGTTTGAGGAGCCGCACAGATACGCAGTATTTT
>-|TRBJ1-2|TRBD1|TRBV2
CAGRDRDNYGYTF
TGTGCCGGCAGGGACAGGGACAACTATGGCTACACCTTC
>-|TRBJ2-7|-|TRBV4-3
CASSPGYWVSYEQYF
TGCGCCAGCAGCCCCGGATATTGGGTCTCCTACGAGCAGTACTTC
>-|TRBJ2-7|TRBD2|TRBV5-1
CASRLGRTSGIIYEQYF
TGCGCCAGCAGACTTGGCCGTACTAGCGGGATCATCTACGAGCAGTACTTC
>few|TRBJ2-7|-|TRBV29-1
CSVLRGDEQYF
TGCAGCGTTTTGAGAGGGGACGAGCAGTACTTC
>few|TRBJ1-1|-|TRBV2
CASTLLRGNTEAFF
TGTGCCAGCACTCTCCTCAGGGGGAACACTGAAGCTTTCTTT
>few|TRBJ2-4|-|TRBV5-5
CVSSEESPLAKNIQYF
TGTGTCAGCAGCGAGGAGAGCCCCTTAGCCAAAAACATTCAGTACTTC
>few|TRBJ1-2|-|TRBV20-1
CSAREGGYGGYTF
TGCAGTGCTAGAGAGGGAGGGTACGGTGGCTACACCTTC
>-|TRBJ2-3|TRBD2|TRBV11-2
CASSLVPLGTSGGTDTQYF
TGTGCCAGCAGCTTAGTCCCACTTGGGACTAGCGGGGGCACAGATACGCAGTATTTT
>-|TRBJ1-1|-|TRBV6-5
CASSYSSSIPMNTEAFF
TGTGCCAGCAGTTACTCCTCGTCAATACCCATGAACACTGAAGCTTTCTTT
>-|TRBJ2-3|-|TRBV7-8
CASSFNPGGTDTQYF
TGTGCCAGCAGCTTCAACCCGGGCGGCACAGATACGCAGTATTTT
>-|TRBJ2-7|TRBD1|TRBV4-3
CASSGRTGLTYEQYF
TGCGCCAGCAGCGGCCGGACAGGTTTAACCTACGAGCAGTACTTC
>-|TRBJ2-5|-|TRBV12-3/TRBV12-4
CASSLRVGAETQYF
TGTGCCAGCAGTTTGCGGGTGGGGGCAGAGACCCAGTACTTC
>few|TRBJ2-2|TRBD1|TRBV5-1
CASTQTGFTGELFF
TGCGCCAGCACTCAGACAGGGTTCACCGGGGAGCTGTTTTTT